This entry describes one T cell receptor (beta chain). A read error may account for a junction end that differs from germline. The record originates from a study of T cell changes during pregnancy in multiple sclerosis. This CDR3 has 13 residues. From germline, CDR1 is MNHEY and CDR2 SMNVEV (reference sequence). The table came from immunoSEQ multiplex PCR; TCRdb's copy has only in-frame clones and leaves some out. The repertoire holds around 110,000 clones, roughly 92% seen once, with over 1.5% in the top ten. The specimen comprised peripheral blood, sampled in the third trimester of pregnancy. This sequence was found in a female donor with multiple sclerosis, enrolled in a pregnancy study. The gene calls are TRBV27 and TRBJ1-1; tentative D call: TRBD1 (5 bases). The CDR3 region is CATSRGRNTEAFF. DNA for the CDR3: TGTGCCACCAGTAGGGGTAGGAACACTGAAGCTTTCTTT.